Following are 18 T cell receptor beta chains from one sample sequenced in a study of CD8 T cells in ankylosing spondylitis. MiXCR, run by TCRdb on the 5' RACE reads, gives a single entry per CDR3 protein. The sample has 250,000 to 350,000 distinct CDR3 sequences, about a fifth seen once. Sequencing was done on a sample of blood, either unsorted or a sorted T cell fraction (not recorded which). These receptors originate from a female donor with ankylosing spondylitis or in good health (not recorded which).

This clonotype was found a few times. V usage is TRBV12-3 or TRBV12-4 and J usage is TRBJ2-2, with 7 positions matching TRBD1. The junction had 2 bases not matched to a gene; V was cut back by 5 bases and J by 2 bases. The CDR3 runs to 14 residues. The CDR3 here is CASSKGGNTGELFF. The CDR3 coding sequence is TGTGCCAGCAGTAAAGGGGGCAACACCGGGGAGCTGTTTTTT.

This sequence joins TRBV5-1 and TRBJ2-1; D gene unclear. Germline V lookup: CDR1 SGHRS, CDR2 YFSETQ. The germline V and J ends were trimmed by 0 bases and 1 base, with 11 bases remaining between them. CDR3 length: 16 amino acids. The chain's CDR3 is CASSLVNLVSYNEQFF. The CDR3 bases are TGCGCCAGCAGCTTGGTTAATTTGGTGTCCTACAATGAGCAGTTCTTC.

This clonotype has a handful of counts. The J gene is TRBJ2-5, the V gene TRBV12-3 or TRBV12-4; D not resolved. The CDR3 totals 14 residues. V gave up 2 bases and J gave up 1 base, with 8 bases separating them. The CDR3, as DNA: TGTGCCAGCAGTTTATTGCGGTCCCAAGAGACCCAGTACTTC. Its translation is CASSLLRSQETQYF.

Only a few counts were recorded for this clonotype. J is TRBJ1-6 and V is TRBV15; a possible D gene is TRBD1 (6 bases). CDR1 LNHNV and CDR2 YYDKDF come from the germline V gene (reference sequence). V was clipped by 1 base and J by 8 bases, with 9 bases between them. This CDR3 comprises 14 residues. As DNA, the CDR3 is TGTGCCACCAGCAGAGGGACAGACTATTCACCCCTCCACTTT. Protein sequence: CATSRGTDYSPLHF.

V is TRBV20-1 and J is TRBJ2-1; TRBD2 matches at 7 bases. V lost 2 bases and J lost 9; bases outside the gene matches: 10. From germline, CDR1 is DFQATT and CDR2 SNEGSKA (reference sequence). The CDR3 has 14 amino acids. The CDR3 here is CSARYFGGLGEQFF. Here the CDR3 DNA reads TGCAGTGCTAGATACTTCGGGGGGTTGGGTGAGCAGTTCTTC.

This clonotype showed up just a few times. This chain links TRBV25-1 with TRBJ2-3; TRBD2 is a possible D gene (5 bases). Trimming shortened V by 3 bases and J by 3 bases, and 10 bases separated the two germline ends. The germline CDR1 and CDR2 sequences are MGHDK and SYGVNS. This CDR3 region has 14 residues. The DNA of the CDR3 is TGTGCCAGCAGTGACTCACGGAGGACAGATACGCAGTATTTT. Residues: CASSDSRRTDTQYF. The full variable domain, with the rest looked up from reference TRBV25-1 and TRBJ2-3, is EADIYQTPRYLVIGTGKKITLECSQTMGHDKMYWYQQDPGMELHLIHYSYGVNSTEKGDLSSESTVSRIRTEHFPLTLESARPSHTSQYLCASSDSRRTDTQYFGPGTRLTVL.

This clonotype was seen ten or more times. The chain carries TRBV5-1 and TRBJ1-3; D not resolved. This CDR3 comprises 16 residues. The ends were cut back, 3 bases at V and 0 bases at J, with 13 bases in the middle. CDR1 and CDR2 from the germline V gene are SGHRS and YFSETQ. The CDR3 sequence: CASSSRELHSGNTIYF. CDR3 in DNA: TGCGCCAGCAGCTCGAGGGAACTCCACTCTGGAAACACCATATATTTT. Looking up the rest from reference TRBV5-1 and TRBJ1-3 gives the full variable domain: KAGVTQTPRYLIKTRGQQVTLSCSPISGHRSVSWYQQTPGQGLQFLFEYFSETQRNKGNFPGRFSGRQFSNSRSEMNVSTLELGDSALYLCASSSRELHSGNTIYFGEGSWLTVV.

The chain has TRBV21-1 and TRBJ2-1; the table's D call, TRBD1, has no DNA check behind it. TRBV21-1 is tagged as a pseudogene. This CDR3 spans 18 amino acids. CDR3: CASSKATRGVISYNEQFF. CDR3 coding DNA: TGTGCCAGCAGCAAAGCGACAAGGGGTGTAATATCCTACAATGAGCAGTTCTTC.

The chain is built from TRBV28 and TRBJ2-2; 9 nucleotides match TRBD1. Per germline, CDR1 MDHEN and CDR2 SYDVKM. The CDR3 is 16 amino acids. J gave up 6 bases and V 5 bases, and 10 bases lay outside the gene matches. The CDR3 DNA sequence: TGTGCCAGCAGTCCCAAAGGACAGGGGTTGGCCGGGGAGCTGTTTTTT. Its translation: CASSPKGQGLAGELFF.

This clonotype was detected many times. This chain links TRBV5-6 with TRBJ2-7, with 7 nucleotides matching TRBD2. The CDR3 is 13 amino acids. The trim removed 5 bases at V and 6 bases at J, leaving 8 bases unmatched. The germline CDR1 and CDR2 sequences are SGHDT and YYEEEE. CDR3: CASRSGLGGEQYF. CDR3 sequence (DNA): TGTGCCAGCAGATCCGGACTAGGAGGCGAGCAGTACTTC.

This clonotype was seen ten or more times. This chain joins TRBV6-1 and TRBJ2-7, with 9 positions matching TRBD2. Looked up from germline, CDR1 is MNHNS and CDR2 is SASEGT. J gave up 4 bases and V 7 bases, and 8 bases lay outside the gene matches. This CDR3 comprises 14 residues. The CDR3 nucleotides read TGTGCCAGCACGGGGAGTAGCGGGAGTTACGAGCAGTACTTC. It encodes CASTGSSGSYEQYF.

This clonotype was detected only a few times. The chain has TRBV20-1 and TRBJ1-6; D call uncertain. The CDR3 is made up of 12 amino acids. Trimming stripped 0 bases from V and 11 bases from J, with 8 bases between. Germline CDR1 is DFQATT and CDR2 is SNEGSKA (reference sequence). The CDR3 DNA reads as TGCAGTGCTAGAGATGCGCGAACACCCCTCCACTTT. Protein sequence: CSARDARTPLHF.

This chain joins TRBV2 and TRBJ1-1; perhaps TRBD1 as D (5 bases). CDR3 size: 13 residues. From germline, CDR1 is SNHLY and CDR2 FYNNEI. V lost 1 base and J 7 bases, leaving 10 bases between the germline ends. CDR3 sequence reads: CASSEEGPGEAFF. CDR3 nucleotide sequence: TGTGCCAGCAGTGAAGAGGGGCCGGGTGAAGCTTTCTTT.

This chain connects TRBV7-8 to TRBJ2-5, with D unclear. The CDR3 loop spans 14 amino acids. Germline CDR1 reads SGHVS; CDR2 reads FQNEAQ. The germline V and J ends were trimmed by 2 bases and 2 bases, with 9 bases remaining between them. CDR3 residues: CASSLSLGQETQYF. The CDR3 DNA follows: TGTGCCAGCAGCTTATCTTTAGGGCAAGAGACCCAGTACTTC.

V gene TRBV19 combines with J gene TRBJ2-1; 8 bases align to TRBD1. Germline lookup yields CDR1 LNHDA and CDR2 SQIVND (reference sequence). J lost 5 bases, V lost 10 bases, and 13 bases had no gene match. This CDR3 is 15 amino acids long. The CDR3 reads CATKPTGVGNNEQFF. DNA of the CDR3: TGTGCCACCAAACCGACAGGGGTCGGGAACAATGAGCAGTTCTTC.

This clonotype was picked up one time. One end of the junction is discordant with germline, which a read error may explain. The V gene is TRBV28, the J gene TRBJ2-5, with 9 bases lining up with TRBD1. The CDR3 is 16 residues long. From germline, CDR1 is MDHEN and CDR2 SYDVKM. Here the CDR3 DNA reads TGTGCCAGCAGTTTAATCCGGGACAGGGACCAACAGACCCAGTACTTC. Translating it yields CASSLIRDRDQQTQYF.

Ten or more counts support this clonotype. The chain uses TRBV25-1 and TRBJ1-4; possible D gene TRBD1, 5 bases. Germline CDR1 MGHDK, CDR2 SYGVNS. V shed 1 base and J shed 4 bases, with 10 bases lying between them. CDR3 length: 15 residues. The CDR3 DNA reads as TGTGCCAGCAGTGAATTGAACGGACATAATGAAAAACTGTTTTTT. This codes for CASSELNGHNEKLFF.

This clonotype showed up many times. The CDR3 is CASSEAGAVRLAEAFF. The CDR3 coding sequence is TGTGCCAGCAGTGAAGCCGGGGCAGTTCGGTTGGCTGAAGCTTTCTTT. The chain combines TRBV2 with TRBJ1-1, with D maybe TRBD1 (5 bases). Germline V gives CDR1 SNHLY, CDR2 FYNNEI. Deletions cut 0 bases from V and 6 bases from J, with 17 bases between. The CDR3 consists of 16 residues. The whole variable domain, filled in from reference TRBV2 and TRBJ1-1, reads EPEVTQTPSHQVTQMGQEVILRCVPISNHLYFYWYRQILGQKVEFLVSFYNNEISEKSEIFDDQFSVERPDGSNFTLKIRSTKLEDSAMYFCASSEAGAVRLAEAFFGQGTRLTVV.